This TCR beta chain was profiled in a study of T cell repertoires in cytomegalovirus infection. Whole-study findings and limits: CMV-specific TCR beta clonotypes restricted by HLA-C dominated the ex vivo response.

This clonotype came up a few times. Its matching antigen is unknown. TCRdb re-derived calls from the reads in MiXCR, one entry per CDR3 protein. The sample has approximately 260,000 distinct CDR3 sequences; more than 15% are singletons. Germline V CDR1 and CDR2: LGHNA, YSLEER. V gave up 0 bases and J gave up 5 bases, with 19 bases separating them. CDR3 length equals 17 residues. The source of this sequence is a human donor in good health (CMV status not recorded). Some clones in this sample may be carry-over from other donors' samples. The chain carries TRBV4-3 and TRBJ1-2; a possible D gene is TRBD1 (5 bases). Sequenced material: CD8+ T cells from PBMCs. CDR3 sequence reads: CASSQDIVEGLSYGYTF. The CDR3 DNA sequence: TGCGCCAGCAGCCAAGATATTGTCGAGGGGCTTTCTTATGGCTACACCTTC.